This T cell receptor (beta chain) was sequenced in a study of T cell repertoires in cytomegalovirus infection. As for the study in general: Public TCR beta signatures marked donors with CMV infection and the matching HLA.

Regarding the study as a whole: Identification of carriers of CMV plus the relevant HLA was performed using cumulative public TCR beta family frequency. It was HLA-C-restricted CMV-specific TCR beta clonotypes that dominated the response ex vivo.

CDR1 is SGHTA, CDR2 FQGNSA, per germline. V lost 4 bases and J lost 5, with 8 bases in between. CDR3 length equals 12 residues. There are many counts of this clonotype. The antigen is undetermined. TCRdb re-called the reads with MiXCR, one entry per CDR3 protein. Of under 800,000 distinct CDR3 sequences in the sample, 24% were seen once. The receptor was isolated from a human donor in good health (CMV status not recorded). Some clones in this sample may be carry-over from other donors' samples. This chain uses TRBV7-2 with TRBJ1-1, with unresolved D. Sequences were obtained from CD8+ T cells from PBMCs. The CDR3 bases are TGTGCCAGCAGCTGGAGTGGGACTGAAGCTTTCTTT. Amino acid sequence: CASSWSGTEAFF.